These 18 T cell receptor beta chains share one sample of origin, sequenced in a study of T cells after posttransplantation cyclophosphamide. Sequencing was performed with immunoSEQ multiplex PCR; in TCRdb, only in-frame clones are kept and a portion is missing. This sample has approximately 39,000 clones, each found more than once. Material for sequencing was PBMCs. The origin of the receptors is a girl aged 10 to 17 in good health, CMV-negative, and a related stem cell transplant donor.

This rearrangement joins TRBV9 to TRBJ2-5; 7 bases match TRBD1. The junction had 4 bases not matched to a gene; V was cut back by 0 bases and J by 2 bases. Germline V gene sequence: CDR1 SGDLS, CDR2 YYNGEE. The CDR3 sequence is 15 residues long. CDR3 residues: CASSVVGTDQETQYF. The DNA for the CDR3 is TGTGCCAGCAGCGTAGTGGGGACAGATCAAGAGACCCAGTACTTC. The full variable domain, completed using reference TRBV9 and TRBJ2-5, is DSGVTQTPKHLITATGQRVTLRCSPRSGDLSVYWYQQSLDQGLQFLIQYYNGEERAKGNILERFSAQQFPDLHSELNLSSLELGDSALYFCASSVVGTDQETQYFGPGTRLLVL.

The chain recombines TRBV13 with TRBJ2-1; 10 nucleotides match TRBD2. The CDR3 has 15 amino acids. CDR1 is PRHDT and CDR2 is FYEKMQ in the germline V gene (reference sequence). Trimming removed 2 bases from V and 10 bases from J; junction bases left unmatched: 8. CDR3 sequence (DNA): TGTGCCAGCAGCTTAAGCCTACTAGCGGGGTCGGAGCAGTTCTTC. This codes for CASSLSLLAGSEQFF.

In DNA, the CDR3 is TGCGCCAGCAGCCTCGAGGGACAGGGAAACGAGCAGTACTTC. It codes for CASSLEGQGNEQYF. V is TRBV5-1 and J is TRBJ2-7; 9 nucleotides line up with TRBD1. Germline assignment: CDR1 SGHRS and CDR2 YFSETQ. The CDR3 contains 14 residues. The V and J ends lost 4 bases and 5 bases, in that order; junction bases with no gene match: 7.

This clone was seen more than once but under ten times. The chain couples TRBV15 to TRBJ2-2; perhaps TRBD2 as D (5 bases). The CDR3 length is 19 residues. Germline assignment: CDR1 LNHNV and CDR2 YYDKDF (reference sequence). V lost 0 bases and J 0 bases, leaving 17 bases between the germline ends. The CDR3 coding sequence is TGTGCCACCAGCAGAGAGGCACTGGGAGTCGCCGCGAACACCGGGGAGCTGTTTTTT. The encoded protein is CATSREALGVAANTGELFF. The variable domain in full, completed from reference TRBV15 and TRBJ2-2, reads DAMVIQNPRYQVTQFGKPVTLSCSQTLNHNVMYWYQQKSSQAPKLLFHYYDKDFNNEADTPDNFQSRRPNTSFCFLDIRSPGLGDTAMYLCATSREALGVAANTGELFFGEGSRLTVL.

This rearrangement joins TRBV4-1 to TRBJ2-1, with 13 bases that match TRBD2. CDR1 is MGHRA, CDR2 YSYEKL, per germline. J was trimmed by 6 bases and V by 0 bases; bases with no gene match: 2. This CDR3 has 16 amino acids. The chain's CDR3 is CASSQEGLAGVNEQFF. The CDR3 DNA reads TGCGCCAGCAGCCAAGAAGGACTAGCGGGAGTCAATGAGCAGTTCTTC.

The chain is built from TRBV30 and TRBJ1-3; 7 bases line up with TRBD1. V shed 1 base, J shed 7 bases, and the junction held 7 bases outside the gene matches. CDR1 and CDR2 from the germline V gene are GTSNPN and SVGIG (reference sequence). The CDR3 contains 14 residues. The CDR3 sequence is CAWSEDRRSNTIYF. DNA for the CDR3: TGTGCCTGGAGTGAGGACAGGAGGTCCAACACCATATATTTT.

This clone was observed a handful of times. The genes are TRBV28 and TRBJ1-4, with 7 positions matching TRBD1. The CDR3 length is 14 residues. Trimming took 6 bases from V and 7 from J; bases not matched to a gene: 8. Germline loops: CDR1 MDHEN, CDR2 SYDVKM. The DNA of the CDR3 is TGTGCCAGCAGGTCTAGGGGGCGCGTTGAAAAACTGTTTTTT. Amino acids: CASRSRGRVEKLFF. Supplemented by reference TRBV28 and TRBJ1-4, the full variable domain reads DVKVTQSSRYLVKRTGEKVFLECVQDMDHENMFWYRQDPGLGLRLIYFSYDVKMKEKGDIPEGYSVSREKKERFSLILESASTNQTSMYLCASRSRGRVEKLFFGSGTQLSVL.

The CDR3 region has the DNA TGTGCCAGCAGTTACAGATCCAGGGGGGCCTGGTACGAGCAGTACTTC. It specifies CASSYRSRGAWYEQYF. The rearrangement uses TRBV6-5 and TRBJ2-7, with D possibly matching TRBD1 (7 bases). Trimming pared 2 bases from V and 4 bases from J, leaving 18 bases between. The germline V gene has CDR1 MNHEY and CDR2 SVGAGI. The CDR3 totals 16 residues.

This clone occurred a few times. DNA for the CDR3: TGTGCCAGCAGCTCCCACAGGGGGGCAGATACGCAGTATTTT. Translated: CASSSHRGADTQYF. The V call is TRBV11-2, the J call TRBJ2-3; TRBD1 agrees at 8 bases. Germline values: CDR1 SGHAT, CDR2 FQNNGV. V was clipped by 4 bases and J by 4 bases; unmatched bases: 4. CDR3 length: 14 residues.

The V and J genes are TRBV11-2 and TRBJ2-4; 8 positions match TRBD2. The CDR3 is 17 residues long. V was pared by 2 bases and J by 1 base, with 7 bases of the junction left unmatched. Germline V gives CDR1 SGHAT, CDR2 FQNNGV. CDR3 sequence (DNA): TGTGCCAGCAGCTTACCCCGGGGGGGGAGGGCCAAAAACATTCAGTACTTC. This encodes CASSLPRGGRAKNIQYF.

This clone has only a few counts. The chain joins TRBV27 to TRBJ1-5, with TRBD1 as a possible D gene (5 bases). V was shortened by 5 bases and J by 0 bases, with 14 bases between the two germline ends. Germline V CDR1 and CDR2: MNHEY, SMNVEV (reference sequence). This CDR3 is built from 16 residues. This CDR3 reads CASSLWGGDSNQPQHF. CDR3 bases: TGTGCCAGCAGTCTCTGGGGGGGGGATAGCAATCAGCCCCAGCATTTT.

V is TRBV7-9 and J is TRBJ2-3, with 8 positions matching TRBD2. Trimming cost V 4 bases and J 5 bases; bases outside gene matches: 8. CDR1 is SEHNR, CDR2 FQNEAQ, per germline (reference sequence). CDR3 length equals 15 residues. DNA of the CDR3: TGTGCCAGCAGCTCGTACGGGGGGGAAAAAGATACGCAGTATTTT. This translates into CASSSYGGEKDTQYF.

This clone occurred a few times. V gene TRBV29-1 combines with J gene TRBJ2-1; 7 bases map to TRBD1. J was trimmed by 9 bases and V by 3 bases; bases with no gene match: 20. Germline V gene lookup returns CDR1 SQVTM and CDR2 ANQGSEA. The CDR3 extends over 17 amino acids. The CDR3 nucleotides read TGCAGCGTTGAGACACCCCAGGGGGTCGCCCGCGGCAGTGAGCAGTTCTTC. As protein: CSVETPQGVARGSEQFF.

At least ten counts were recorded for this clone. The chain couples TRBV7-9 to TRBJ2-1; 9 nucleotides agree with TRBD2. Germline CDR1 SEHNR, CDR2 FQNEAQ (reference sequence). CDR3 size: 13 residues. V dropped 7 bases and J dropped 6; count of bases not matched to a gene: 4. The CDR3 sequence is CASTAGGLNEQFF. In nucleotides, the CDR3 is TGTGCCAGCACAGCGGGGGGCCTCAATGAGCAGTTCTTC.

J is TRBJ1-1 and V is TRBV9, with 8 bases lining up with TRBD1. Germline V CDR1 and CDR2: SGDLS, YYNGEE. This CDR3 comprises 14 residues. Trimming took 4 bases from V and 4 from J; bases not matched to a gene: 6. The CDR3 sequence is CASSPGQGFTEAFF. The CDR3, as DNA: TGTGCCAGCAGCCCAGGACAGGGTTTCACTGAAGCTTTCTTT. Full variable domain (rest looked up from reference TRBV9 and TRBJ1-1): DSGVTQTPKHLITATGQRVTLRCSPRSGDLSVYWYQQSLDQGLQFLIQYYNGEERAKGNILERFSAQQFPDLHSELNLSSLELGDSALYFCASSPGQGFTEAFFGQGTRLTVV.

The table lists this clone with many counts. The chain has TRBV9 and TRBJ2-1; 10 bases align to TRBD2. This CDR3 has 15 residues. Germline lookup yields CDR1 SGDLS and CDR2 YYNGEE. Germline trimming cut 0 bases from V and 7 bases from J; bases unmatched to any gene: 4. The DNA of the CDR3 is TGTGCCAGCAGCGTAGTCAGCGGGAGGGGAAATGAGCAGTTCTTC. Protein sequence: CASSVVSGRGNEQFF. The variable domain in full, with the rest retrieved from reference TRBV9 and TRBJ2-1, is DSGVTQTPKHLITATGQRVTLRCSPRSGDLSVYWYQQSLDQGLQFLIQYYNGEERAKGNILERFSAQQFPDLHSELNLSSLELGDSALYFCASSVVSGRGNEQFFGPGTRLTVL.

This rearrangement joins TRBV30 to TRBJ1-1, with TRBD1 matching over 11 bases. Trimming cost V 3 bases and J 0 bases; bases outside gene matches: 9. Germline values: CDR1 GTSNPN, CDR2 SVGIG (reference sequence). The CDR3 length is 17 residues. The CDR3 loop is CAWRKRDRGGLNTEAFF. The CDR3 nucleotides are TGTGCCTGGAGAAAGAGGGACAGGGGGGGCCTGAACACTGAAGCTTTCTTT. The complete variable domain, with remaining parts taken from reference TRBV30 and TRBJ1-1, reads SQTIHQWPATLVQPVGSPLSLECTVEGTSNPNLYWYRQAAGRGLQLLFYSVGIGQISSEVPQNLSASRPQDRQFILSSKKLLLSDSGFYLCAWRKRDRGGLNTEAFFGQGTRLTVV.

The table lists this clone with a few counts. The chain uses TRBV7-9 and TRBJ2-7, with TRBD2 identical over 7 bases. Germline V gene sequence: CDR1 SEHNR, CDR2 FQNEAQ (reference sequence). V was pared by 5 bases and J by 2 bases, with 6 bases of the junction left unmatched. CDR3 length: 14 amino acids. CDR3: CASSLGTTPYEQYF. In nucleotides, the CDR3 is TGTGCCAGCAGCCTCGGGACTACCCCCTACGAGCAGTACTTC.